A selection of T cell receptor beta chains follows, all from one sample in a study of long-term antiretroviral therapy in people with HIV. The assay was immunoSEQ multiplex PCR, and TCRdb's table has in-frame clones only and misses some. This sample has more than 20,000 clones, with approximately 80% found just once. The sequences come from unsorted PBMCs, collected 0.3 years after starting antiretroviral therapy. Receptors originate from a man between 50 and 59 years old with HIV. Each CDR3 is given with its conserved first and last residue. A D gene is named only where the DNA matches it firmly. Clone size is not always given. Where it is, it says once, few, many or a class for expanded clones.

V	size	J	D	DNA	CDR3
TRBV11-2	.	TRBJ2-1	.	TGTGCCAGCAGCTTAGTGGGCGATGAGCAGTTCTTC	CASSLVGDEQFF
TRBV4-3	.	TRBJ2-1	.	TGCGCCAGCAGCCGCCTTTCGGGGACGGGGTCCCCCTACAATGAGCAGTTCTTC	CASSRLSGTGSPYNEQFF
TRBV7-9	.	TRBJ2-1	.	TGTGCCAGCAACCCCCCGTTCGACTACTACAATGAGCAGTTCTTC	CASNPPFDYYNEQFF
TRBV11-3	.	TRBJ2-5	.	TGTGCCAGCAGCTTACGTGGCATCCAGACCCAGTACTTC	CASSLRGIQTQYF
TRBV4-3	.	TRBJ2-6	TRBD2	TGCGCCAGCAGCCAAGTAGCGGGCCCATACTCTGGGGCCAACGTCCTGACTTTC	CASSQVAGPYSGANVLTF
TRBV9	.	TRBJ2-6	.	TGTGCCAGCAGCGTACACTCTGGGGCCAACGTCCTGACTTTC	CASSVHSGANVLTF
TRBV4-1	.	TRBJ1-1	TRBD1	TGCGCCAGCAGCCAAGGCGGACAGGGGAACACTGAAGCTTTCTTT	CASSQGGQGNTEAFF
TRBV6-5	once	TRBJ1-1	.	TGTGCCAGCAGTTTATTGACGAGCCGGAGGGCTTTCTTT	CASSLLTSRRAFF
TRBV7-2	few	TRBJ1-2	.	TGTGCCAGTCTAAAGGGTAACTATGGCTACACCTTC	CASLKGNYGYTF
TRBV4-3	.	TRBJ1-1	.	TGCGCCAGCTCCCGAGCCTACGGGACGGACACTGAAGCTTTCTTT	CASSRAYGTDTEAFF
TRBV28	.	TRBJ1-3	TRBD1	TGTGCCAGCAGACCCAAGGACAGGGCCTTTCGATTCTCTGGAAACACCATATATTTT	CASRPKDRAFRFSGNTIYF
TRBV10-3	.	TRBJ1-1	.	TGTGCCATCAGCATCAGGGAGGCGACTGAAGCTTTCTTT	CAISIREATEAFF
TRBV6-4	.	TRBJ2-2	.	TGTGCCAGCAGTGACTCTGGGACCGGGGAGCTGTTTTTT	CASSDSGTGELFF
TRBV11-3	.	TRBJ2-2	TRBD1	TGTGCCAGCAGTTTTACTGGACAGGACACCGGGGAGCTGTTTTTT	CASSFTGQDTGELFF
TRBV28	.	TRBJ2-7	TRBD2	TGTGCCAGCAGTTTGGGGACTAGCGGATTTTACGAGCAGTACTTC	CASSLGTSGFYEQYF
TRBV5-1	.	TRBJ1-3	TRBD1	TGCGCCAGCAGTCCCGCTTACAGGGGCTCTGGAAACACCATATATTTT	CASSPAYRGSGNTIYF
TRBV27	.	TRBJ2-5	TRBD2	TGTGCCAGCAGTTTATACCTCCTCACTAGCGGGGAAAACAGACAAGAGACCCAGTACTTC	CASSLYLLTSGENRQETQYF
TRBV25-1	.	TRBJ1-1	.	TGTGCCAGCAGTCGGGTAGGGGGGACACTTGAAGCTTTCTTT	CASSRVGGTLEAFF
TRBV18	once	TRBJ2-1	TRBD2	TGTGCCAGCTCACCTCGGGGGACTAGCGGGACTGAGCAGTTCTTC	CASSPRGTSGTEQFF
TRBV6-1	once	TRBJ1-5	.	TGTGCCAGCAGTGTTCGACAGGATTATAGCAATCAGCCCCAGCATTTT	CASSVRQDYSNQPQHF
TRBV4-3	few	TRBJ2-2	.	TGCGCCAGCAGCCAAGGGCTAGCCCCCGGGGAGCTGTTTTTT	CASSQGLAPGELFF
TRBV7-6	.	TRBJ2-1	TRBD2	TGTGCCAGCAGCCCCCGAGTAGCGGGGGGCAACAATGAGCAGTTCTTC	CASSPRVAGGNNEQFF
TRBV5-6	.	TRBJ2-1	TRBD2	TGTGCCAGCAGCTTGAGACTAGCGGGAGGCCGGAGCTCCTACAATGAGCAGTTCTTC	CASSLRLAGGRSSYNEQFF
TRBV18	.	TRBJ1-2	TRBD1	TGTGCCGCTCGGAAAGCGGGGACAGGGCTATTCTATGGCTACACCTTC	CAARKAGTGLFYGYTF
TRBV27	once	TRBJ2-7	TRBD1	TGTGCCAGCCGACGACAGGGCCTCTCCTACGAGCAGTACTTC	CASRRQGLSYEQYF
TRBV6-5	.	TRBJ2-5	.	TGTGCCAGCAGTTATGGCTGGGCGGCCGTTCAAGAGACCCAGTACTTC	CASSYGWAAVQETQYF
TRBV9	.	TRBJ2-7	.	TGTGCCAGCAGCGGCGCCAATGGCGGACCACTTTCCCGGCAGTACTTC	CASSGANGGPLSRQYF
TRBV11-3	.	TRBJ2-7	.	TGTGCCAGCAGCTTAGGGTCTTACGAGCAGTACTTC	CASSLGSYEQYF
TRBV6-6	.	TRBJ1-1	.	TGTGCCAGCAGTCGAAACACTGAAGCTTTCTTT	CASSRNTEAFF
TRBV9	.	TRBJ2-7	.	TGTGCCAGCAGCCCGCGGGGCAGGGGTAGGGACGAGCAGTACTTC	CASSPRGRGRDEQYF
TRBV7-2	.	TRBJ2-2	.	TGTGCCAGCAGCACAAGCGGGCCCAACACCGGGGAGCTGTTTTTT	CASSTSGPNTGELFF
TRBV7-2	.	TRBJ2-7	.	TGTGCCAGCAGCGAACGCGAGCAGTACTTC	CASSEREQYF
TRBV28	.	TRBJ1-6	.	TGTGCCAGCAGCAATGGAGCCCCCATGGCACCCCTCCACTTT	CASSNGAPMAPLHF
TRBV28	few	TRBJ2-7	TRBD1	TGTGCCAGCAGTATGATACAGGGGTTCTACGAGCAGTACTTC	CASSMIQGFYEQYF
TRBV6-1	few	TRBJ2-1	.	TGTGCCAGCAGTGAATCTAGCGCAGGGCCCGATGAGCAGTTCTTC	CASSESSAGPDEQFF
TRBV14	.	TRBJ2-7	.	TGTGCCAGCAGCAATACAGGGTCCTTCTGGGTTGTAGAGCAGTACTTC	CASSNTGSFWVVEQYF
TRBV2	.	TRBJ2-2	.	TGTGCCAGCAGTGGGGGGTTTTCCGGGGAGCTGTTTTTT	CASSGGFSGELFF
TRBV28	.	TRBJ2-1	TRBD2	TGTGCCAGCAGTGCCCCTGGGACTATTTTTCAGTTCTTC	CASSAPGTIFQFF
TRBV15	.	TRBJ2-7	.	TGTGCCACCAGCAGAGATAGGGGGGCCGATTCACAGCAGTACTTC	CATSRDRGADSQQYF
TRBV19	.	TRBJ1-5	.	TGTGCCAGTTGTATTCGGACCGGACGGGGATTAACCCAGCATTTT	CASCIRTGRGLTQHF
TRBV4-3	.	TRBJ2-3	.	TGCGCCAGCAGCCCGAATGGGCGAGTCGCAGATACGCAGTATTTT	CASSPNGRVADTQYF
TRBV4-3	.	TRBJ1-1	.	TGCGCCAGCAGCCCCACCCGTGGGGCGTCTGAAGCTTTCTTT	CASSPTRGASEAFF
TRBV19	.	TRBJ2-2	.	TGTGCCAGTAGACCCCAGGGTTTCGGGGAGCTGTTTTTT	CASRPQGFGELFF
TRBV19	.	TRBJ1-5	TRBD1	TGTGCCAGTAGTAGACAGGGTGGAAGGAGCAATCAGCCCCAGCATTTT	CASSRQGGRSNQPQHF
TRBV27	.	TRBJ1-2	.	TGTGCCAGCAGGGAAGGACGTTCTGGAGGCTACACCTTC	CASREGRSGGYTF
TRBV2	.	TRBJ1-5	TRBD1	TGTGCCAGCAGTGAAGGGCAGGGGGGCACTCAGCCCCAGCATTTT	CASSEGQGGTQPQHF
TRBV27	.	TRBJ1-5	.	TGTGCCAGCAGTCGGTTGGGCGGGGTCGTGGATAGCAATCAGCCCCAGCATTTT	CASSRLGGVVDSNQPQHF
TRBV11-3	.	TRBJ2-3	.	TGTGCCAGCAGCTTTCGGACAGAGTCTCCAGGGTTGAATACGCAGTATTTT	CASSFRTESPGLNTQYF
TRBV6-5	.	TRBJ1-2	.	TGTGCCAGCAACGATAGGAGGGGCTATGGCTACACCTTC	CASNDRRGYGYTF
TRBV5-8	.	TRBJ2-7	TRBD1	TGTGCCAGCAGCTTACCGGGACAGGCTGTCTACGAGCAGTACTTC	CASSLPGQAVYEQYF
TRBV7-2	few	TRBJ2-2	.	TGTGCCAGCAGCTTAGCCCTTAAGGCGAACACCGGGGAGCTGTTTTTT	CASSLALKANTGELFF
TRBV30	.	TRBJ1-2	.	TGTGCCTGGAGCCAGATCAACTATGGCTACACCTTC	CAWSQINYGYTF
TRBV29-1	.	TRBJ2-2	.	TGCAGCGTGCGAGGGGCATCCGGGGAGCTGTTTTTT	CSVRGASGELFF
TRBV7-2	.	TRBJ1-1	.	TGTGCCAGCAGCCAAGGGCCGACCCCGCGCACTGAAGCTTTCTTT	CASSQGPTPRTEAFF
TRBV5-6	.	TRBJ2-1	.	TGTGCCAGCAGCTTGTCCCTCCACTACAATGAGCAGTTCTTC	CASSLSLHYNEQFF
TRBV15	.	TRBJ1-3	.	TGTGCCACCAGCAGCAGGGGTTATGGAAACACCATATATTTT	CATSSRGYGNTIYF
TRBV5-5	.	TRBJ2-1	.	TGTGCCAGCACCCCTTGGGATGCCTACAATGAGCAGTTCTTC	CASTPWDAYNEQFF